This is a list of T cell receptor beta chains from one sample in a study of OX40 agonist ivuxolimab in advanced cancers. Measured with immunoSEQ multiplex PCR; TCRdb has only the in-frame clones, and not every one. Of 60,000 to 90,000 clones listed, 80% to 90% were seen once; the top ten hold 5%. The material sequenced was CD4+ or CD8+ T cells sorted from blood, taken in a trial of the OX40 agonist ivuxolimab. Receptor source: an adult with an advanced solid tumor such as melanoma, head and neck, liver or kidney cancer. CDR3s include the opening cysteine and the closing phenylalanine or tryptophan. D genes are given only for firm matches. Only some rows state a clone size, as once, few, many or a class for expanded clones.

>many|TRBV20-1|-|TRBJ1-1
CSAGGGAFF
TGCAGTGCTGGGGGAGGAGCTTTCTTT
>once|TRBV7-9|-|TRBJ1-1
CASSFPLRGLMAFF
TGTGCCAGCAGCTTCCCCTTGCGGGGGTTGATGGCTTTCTTT
>-|TRBV7-9|TRBD1|TRBJ2-3
CASSLTGEFADTQYF
TGTGCCAGCAGCCTAACAGGGGAATTTGCGGATACGCAGTATTTT
>-|TRBV14|TRBD2|TRBJ2-3
CASSQAGTSGSTDTQYF
TGTGCCAGCAGCCAGGCCGGGACTAGCGGGAGCACAGATACGCAGTATTTT
>-|TRBV6-1|TRBD2|TRBJ2-3
CASSGTGRGDTQYF
TGTGCCAGCAGCGGGACGGGGAGGGGAGATACGCAGTATTTT
>-|TRBV6-1|-|TRBJ1-2
CASSQYEGSNYGYTF
TGTGCCAGCAGTCAATATGAGGGCTCCAACTATGGCTACACCTTC
>-|TRBV25-1|-|TRBJ2-5
CASSEQTEYQETQYF
TGTGCCAGCAGTGAGCAGACAGAATACCAAGAGACCCAGTACTTC
>-|TRBV6-5|-|TRBJ2-5
CASTHPGQETQYF
TGTGCCAGCACTCACCCCGGCCAAGAGACCCAGTACTTC
>-|TRBV11-1|-|TRBJ2-5
CASSSRLLETQYF
TGTGCCAGCAGCTCCCGACTCTTGGAGACCCAGTACTTC
>-|TRBV6-4|-|TRBJ2-3
CGSHPSTDTQYF
TGTGGGTCGCATCCATCCACAGATACGCAGTATTTT
>-|TRBV18|TRBD1|TRBJ1-2
CASSPPPGQTNYGYTF
TGTGCCAGCTCACCTCCTCCGGGACAGACCAACTATGGCTACACCTTC
>-|TRBV4-3|-|TRBJ2-3
CASSLGQGADTQYF
TGCGCCAGCAGCCTCGGGCAAGGGGCAGATACGCAGTATTTT
>-|TRBV28|-|TRBJ1-2
CASSVPGTRSSYGYTF
TGTGCCAGCAGTGTACCAGGGACTCGATCCTCCTATGGCTACACCTTC
>-|TRBV7-9|TRBD1|TRBJ2-1
CASSLAQGTGAWNEQFF
TGTGCCAGCAGCTTAGCGCAGGGGACAGGGGCCTGGAATGAGCAGTTCTTC
>-|TRBV7-6|-|TRBJ2-7
CASSREVPYF
TGTGCCAGCAGCAGGGAGGTGCCGTACTTC
>-|TRBV29-1|-|TRBJ2-4
CSVDSGIGGAKNIQYF
TGCAGCGTTGATTCCGGAATCGGTGGGGCCAAAAACATTCAGTACTTC
>-|TRBV5-5|-|TRBJ1-2
CASSFYDRQTSF
TGTGCCAGCAGCTTTTATGACAGGCAGACTTCATTC
>few|TRBV4-1|-|TRBJ1-6
CASSQDGGNNSPLHF
TGCGCCAGCAGCCAAGATGGGGGGAATAATTCACCCCTCCACTTT